This T cell receptor (beta chain) comes out of a study of neurological immune-mediated disorders. Findings and caveats of the study: Multiple sclerosis, the disease with the least TCR clonal expansion, fell below healthy controls, whereas HTLV-1-associated myelopathy showed the most.

A note on this clonotype: Its specificity is unknown.

5'RACE generated cDNA with 10-nucleotide random UMIs. TCRdb re-called the 5' RACE reads with MiXCR, one entry per CDR3 protein. The top ten clones hold around 2.2% of a sample with 65,000 to 90,000 distinct CDR3 sequences, roughly 4.8% of them seen once. This TCR was sampled from a woman aged 30 to 39 with multiple sclerosis. What was sequenced was PBMCs.

The CDR3 here is CASSLGGLSYEQYV. The DNA for the CDR3 is TGCGCCAGCAGCTTAGGCGGTCTCAGCTACGAGCAGTACGTC. The chain combines TRBV5-1 with TRBJ2-7; D not resolved. Germline V CDR1 and CDR2: SGHRS, YFSETQ. Deletions cut 2 bases from V and 3 bases from J, with 12 bases between. The CDR3 covers 14 residues.